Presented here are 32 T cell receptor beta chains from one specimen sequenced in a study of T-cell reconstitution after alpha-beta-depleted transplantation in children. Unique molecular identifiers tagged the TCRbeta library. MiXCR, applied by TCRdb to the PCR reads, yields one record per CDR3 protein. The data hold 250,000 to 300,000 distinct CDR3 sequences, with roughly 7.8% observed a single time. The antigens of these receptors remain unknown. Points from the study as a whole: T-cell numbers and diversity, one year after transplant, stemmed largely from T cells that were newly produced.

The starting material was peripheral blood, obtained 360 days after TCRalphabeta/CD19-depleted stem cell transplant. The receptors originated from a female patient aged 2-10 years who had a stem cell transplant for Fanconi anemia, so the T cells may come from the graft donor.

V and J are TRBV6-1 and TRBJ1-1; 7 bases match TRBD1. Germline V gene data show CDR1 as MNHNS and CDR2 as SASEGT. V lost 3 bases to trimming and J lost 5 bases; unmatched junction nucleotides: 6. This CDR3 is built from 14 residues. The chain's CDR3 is CASSDHRGGTEAFF. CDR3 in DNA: TGTGCCAGCAGTGATCACAGGGGTGGGACTGAAGCTTTCTTT.

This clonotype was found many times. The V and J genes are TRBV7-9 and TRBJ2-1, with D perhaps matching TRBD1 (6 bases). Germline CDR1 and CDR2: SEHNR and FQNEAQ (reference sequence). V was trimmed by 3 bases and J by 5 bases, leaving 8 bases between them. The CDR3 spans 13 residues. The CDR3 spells CASSFNRDNEQFF. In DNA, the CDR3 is TGTGCCAGCAGCTTCAACAGGGACAATGAGCAGTTCTTC.

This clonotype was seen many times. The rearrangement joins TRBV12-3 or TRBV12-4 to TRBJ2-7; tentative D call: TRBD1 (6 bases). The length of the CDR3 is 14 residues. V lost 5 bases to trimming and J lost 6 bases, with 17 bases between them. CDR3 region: CASSPGHHPSEQYF. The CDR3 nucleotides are TGTGCCAGCAGTCCGGGACACCACCCCTCCGAGCAGTACTTC.

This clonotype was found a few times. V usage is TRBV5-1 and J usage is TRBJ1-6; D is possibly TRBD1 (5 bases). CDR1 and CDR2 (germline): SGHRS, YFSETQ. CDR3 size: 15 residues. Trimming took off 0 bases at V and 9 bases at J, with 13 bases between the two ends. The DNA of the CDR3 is TGCGCCAGCAGCTTGGGGGGGATCGAGATTTCACCCCTCCACTTT. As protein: CASSLGGIEISPLHF.

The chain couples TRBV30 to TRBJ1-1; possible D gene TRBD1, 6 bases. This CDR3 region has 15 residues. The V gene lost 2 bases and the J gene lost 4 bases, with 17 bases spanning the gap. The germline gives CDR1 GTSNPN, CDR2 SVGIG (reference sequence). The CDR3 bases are TGTGCCTGGAGTCTGGGTGCAGGGGATGGCACTGAAGCTTTCTTT. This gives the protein CAWSLGAGDGTEAFF.

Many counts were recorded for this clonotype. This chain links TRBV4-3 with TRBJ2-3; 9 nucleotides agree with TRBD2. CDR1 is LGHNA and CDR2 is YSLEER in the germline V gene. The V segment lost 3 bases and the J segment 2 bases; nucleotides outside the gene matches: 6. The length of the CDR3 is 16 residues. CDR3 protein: CASSQLAGAFTDTQYF. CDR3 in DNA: TGCGCCAGCAGCCAGTTAGCGGGGGCCTTCACAGATACGCAGTATTTT.

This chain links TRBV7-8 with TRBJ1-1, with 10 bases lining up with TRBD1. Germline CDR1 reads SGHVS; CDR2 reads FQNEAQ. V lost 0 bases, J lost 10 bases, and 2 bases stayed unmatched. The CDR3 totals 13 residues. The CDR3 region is CASSLAWDRGAFF. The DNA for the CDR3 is TGTGCCAGCAGCTTAGCCTGGGACAGGGGAGCTTTCTTT.

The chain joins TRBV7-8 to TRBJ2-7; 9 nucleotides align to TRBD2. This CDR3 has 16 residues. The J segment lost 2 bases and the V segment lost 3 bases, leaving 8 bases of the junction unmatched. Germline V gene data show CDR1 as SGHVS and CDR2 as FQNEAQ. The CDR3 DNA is TGTGCCAGCAGCTTGTACGATGGCGGGGGGGCCTACGAGCAGTACTTC. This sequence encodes CASSLYDGGGAYEQYF.

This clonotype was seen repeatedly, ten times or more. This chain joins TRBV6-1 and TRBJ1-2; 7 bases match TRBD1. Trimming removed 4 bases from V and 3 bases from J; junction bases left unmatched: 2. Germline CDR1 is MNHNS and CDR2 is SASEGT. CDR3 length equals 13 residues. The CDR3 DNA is TGTGCCAGCAGTGGGGACAGCTACTATGGCTACACCTTC. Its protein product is CASSGDSYYGYTF.

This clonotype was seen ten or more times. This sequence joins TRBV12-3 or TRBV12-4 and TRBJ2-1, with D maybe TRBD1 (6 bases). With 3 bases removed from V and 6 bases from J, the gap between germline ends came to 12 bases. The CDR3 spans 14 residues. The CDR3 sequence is CASSLGDTLNEQFF. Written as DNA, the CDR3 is TGTGCCAGCAGTTTGGGGGACACCCTCAATGAGCAGTTCTTC.

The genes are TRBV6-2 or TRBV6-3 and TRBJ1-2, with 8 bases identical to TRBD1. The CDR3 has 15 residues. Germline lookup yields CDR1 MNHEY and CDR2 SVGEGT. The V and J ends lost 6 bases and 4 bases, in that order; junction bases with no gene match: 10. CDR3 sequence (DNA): TGTGCCAGCAGCGTAACCGGACAGGGTACCTATGGCTACACCTTC. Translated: CASSVTGQGTYGYTF.

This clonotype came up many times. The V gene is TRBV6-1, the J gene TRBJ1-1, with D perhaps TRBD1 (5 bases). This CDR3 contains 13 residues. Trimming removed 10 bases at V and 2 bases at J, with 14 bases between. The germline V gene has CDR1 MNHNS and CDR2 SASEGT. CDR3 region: CATFRGVNTEAFF. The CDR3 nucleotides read TGTGCCACCTTCCGGGGGGTAAACACTGAAGCTTTCTTT.

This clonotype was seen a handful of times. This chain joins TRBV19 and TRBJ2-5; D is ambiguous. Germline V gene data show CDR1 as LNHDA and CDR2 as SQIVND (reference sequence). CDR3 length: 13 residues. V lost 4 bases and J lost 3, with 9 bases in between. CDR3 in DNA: TGTGCCAGTAGTACCGTGGGTGAAGAGACCCAGTACTTC. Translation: CASSTVGEETQYF.

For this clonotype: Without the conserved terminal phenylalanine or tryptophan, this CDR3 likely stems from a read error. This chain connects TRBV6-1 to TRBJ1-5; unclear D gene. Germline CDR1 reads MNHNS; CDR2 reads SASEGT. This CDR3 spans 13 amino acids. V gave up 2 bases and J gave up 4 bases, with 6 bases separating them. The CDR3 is CASSESRNQPQHS. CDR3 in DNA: TGTGCCAGCAGTGAAAGTAGAAATCAGCCCCAGCATTCT.

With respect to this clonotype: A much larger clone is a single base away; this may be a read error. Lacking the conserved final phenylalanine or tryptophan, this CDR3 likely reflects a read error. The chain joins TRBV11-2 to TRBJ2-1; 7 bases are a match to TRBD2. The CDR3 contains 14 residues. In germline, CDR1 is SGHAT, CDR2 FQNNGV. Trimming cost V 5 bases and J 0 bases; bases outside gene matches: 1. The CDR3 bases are TGTGCCAGCAGCCGGACTAGCTCCTACAATGAGCAGTTCGTC. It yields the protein CASSRTSSYNEQFV.

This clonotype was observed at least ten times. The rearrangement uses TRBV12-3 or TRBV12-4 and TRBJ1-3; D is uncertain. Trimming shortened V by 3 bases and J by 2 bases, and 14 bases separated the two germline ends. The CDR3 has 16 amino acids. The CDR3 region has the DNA TGTGCCAGCAGTTTTTGGGAGGGCGCGACTGGAAACACCATATATTTT. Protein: CASSFWEGATGNTIYF.

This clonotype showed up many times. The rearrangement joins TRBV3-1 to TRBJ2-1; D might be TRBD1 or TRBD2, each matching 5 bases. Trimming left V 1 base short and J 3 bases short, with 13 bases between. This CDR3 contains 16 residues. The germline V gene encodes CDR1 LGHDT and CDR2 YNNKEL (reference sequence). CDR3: CASSQAEWGFYNEQFF. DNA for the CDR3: TGTGCCAGCAGCCAAGCGGAGTGGGGGTTCTACAATGAGCAGTTCTTC.

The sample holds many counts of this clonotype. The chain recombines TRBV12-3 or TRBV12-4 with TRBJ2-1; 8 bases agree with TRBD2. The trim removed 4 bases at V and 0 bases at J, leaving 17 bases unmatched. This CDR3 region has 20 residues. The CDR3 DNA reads TGTGCCAGCAGTTCGCCGGGAGGTGAGCGGGGGCCGGTCTCCTACAATGAGCAGTTCTTC. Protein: CASSSPGGERGPVSYNEQFF.

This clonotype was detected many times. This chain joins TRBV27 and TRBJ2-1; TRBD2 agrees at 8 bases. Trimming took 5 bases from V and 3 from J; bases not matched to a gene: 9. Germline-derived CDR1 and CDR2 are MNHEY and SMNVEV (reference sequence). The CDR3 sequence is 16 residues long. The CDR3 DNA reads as TGTGCCAGCAGTCCATCAGCGGGAGAATTCTACAATGAGCAGTTCTTC. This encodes CASSPSAGEFYNEQFF.

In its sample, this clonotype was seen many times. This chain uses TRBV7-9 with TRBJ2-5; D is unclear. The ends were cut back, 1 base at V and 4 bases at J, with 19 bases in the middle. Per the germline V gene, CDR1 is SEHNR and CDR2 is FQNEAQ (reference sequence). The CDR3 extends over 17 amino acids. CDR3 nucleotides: TGTGCCAGCAGCTTAGGGGCTAGGGCGTCGTTAGCAGAGACCCAGTACTTC. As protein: CASSLGARASLAETQYF.

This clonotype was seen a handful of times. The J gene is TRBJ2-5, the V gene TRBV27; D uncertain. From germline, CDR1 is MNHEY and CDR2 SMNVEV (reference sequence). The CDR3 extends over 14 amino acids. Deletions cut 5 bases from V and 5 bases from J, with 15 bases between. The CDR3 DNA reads TGTGCCAGCAGTCGGGTCAGCCCTTTGGAGACCCAGTACTTC. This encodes CASSRVSPLETQYF.

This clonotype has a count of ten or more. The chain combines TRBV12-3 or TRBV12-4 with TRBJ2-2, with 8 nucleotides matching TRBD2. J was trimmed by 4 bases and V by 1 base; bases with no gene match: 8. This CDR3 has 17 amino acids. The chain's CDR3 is CASSLESGGRRTGELFF. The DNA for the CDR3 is TGTGCCAGCAGTTTAGAAAGCGGGGGTAGACGCACCGGGGAGCTGTTTTTT.

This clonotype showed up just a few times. The CDR3 nucleotides are TGCAGCGTAGGACAGATTGTGGATCAGCCCCAGCATTTT. Translating gives CSVGQIVDQPQHF. This sequence joins TRBV20-1 and TRBJ1-5; a weak D match, TRBD1 (6 bases). The CDR3 has 13 residues. CDR1 and CDR2 from the germline V gene are DFQATT and SNEGSKA (reference sequence).

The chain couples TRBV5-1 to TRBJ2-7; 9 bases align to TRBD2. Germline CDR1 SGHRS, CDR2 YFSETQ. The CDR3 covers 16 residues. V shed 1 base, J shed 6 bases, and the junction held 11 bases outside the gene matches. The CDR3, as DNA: TGCGCCAGCAGCTTGTTCCACGCGGGAGGGCCTGCCGAGCAGTACTTC. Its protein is CASSLFHAGGPAEQYF.

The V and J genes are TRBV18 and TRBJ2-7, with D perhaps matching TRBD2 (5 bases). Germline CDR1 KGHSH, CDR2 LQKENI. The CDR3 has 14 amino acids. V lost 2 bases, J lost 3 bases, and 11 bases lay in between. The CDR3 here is CASSPTLADYEQYF. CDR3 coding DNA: TGTGCCAGCTCACCAACCCTAGCCGACTACGAGCAGTACTTC.

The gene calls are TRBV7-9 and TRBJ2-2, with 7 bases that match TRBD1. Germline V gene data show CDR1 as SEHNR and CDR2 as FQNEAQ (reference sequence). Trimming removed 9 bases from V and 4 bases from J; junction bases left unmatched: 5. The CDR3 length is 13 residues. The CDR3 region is CASIRDSTGELFF. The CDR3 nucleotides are TGTGCCAGTATTCGGGACAGCACCGGGGAGCTGTTTTTT. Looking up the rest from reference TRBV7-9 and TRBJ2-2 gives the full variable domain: DTGVSQNPRHKITKRGQNVTFRCDPISEHNRLYWYRQTLGQGPEFLTYFQNEAQLEKSRLLSDRFSAERPKGSFSTLEIQRTEQGDSAMYLCASIRDSTGELFFGEGSRLTVL.

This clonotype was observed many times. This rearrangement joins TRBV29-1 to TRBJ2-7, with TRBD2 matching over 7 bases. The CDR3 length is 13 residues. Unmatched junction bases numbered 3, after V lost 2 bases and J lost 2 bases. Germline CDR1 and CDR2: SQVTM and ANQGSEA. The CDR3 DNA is TGCAGCGTTGAAACTAGCGAGACCTACGAGCAGTACTTC. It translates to CSVETSETYEQYF.

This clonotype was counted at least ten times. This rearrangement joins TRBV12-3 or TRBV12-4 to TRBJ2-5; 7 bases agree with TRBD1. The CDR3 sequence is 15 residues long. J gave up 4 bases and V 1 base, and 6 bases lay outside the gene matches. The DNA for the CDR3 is TGTGCCAGCAGTTTAGGGACAGGTCTCCGAGAGACCCAGTACTTC. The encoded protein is CASSLGTGLRETQYF.

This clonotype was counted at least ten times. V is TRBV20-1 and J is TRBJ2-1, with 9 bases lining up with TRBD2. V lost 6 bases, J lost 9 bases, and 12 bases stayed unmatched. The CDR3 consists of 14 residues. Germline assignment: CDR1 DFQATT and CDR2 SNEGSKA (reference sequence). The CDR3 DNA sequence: TGCAGTGCCATAGCGGGGGAGGTAGTCAGTGAGCAGTTCTTC. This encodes CSAIAGEVVSEQFF.

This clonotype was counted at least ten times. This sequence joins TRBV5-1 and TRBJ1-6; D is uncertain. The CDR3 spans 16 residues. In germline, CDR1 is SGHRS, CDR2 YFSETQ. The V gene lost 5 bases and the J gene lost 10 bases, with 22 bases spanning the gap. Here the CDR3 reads CASSNNGLEARSPLHF. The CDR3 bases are TGCGCCAGCAGTAATAATGGGCTGGAGGCGCGGTCACCCCTCCACTTT.

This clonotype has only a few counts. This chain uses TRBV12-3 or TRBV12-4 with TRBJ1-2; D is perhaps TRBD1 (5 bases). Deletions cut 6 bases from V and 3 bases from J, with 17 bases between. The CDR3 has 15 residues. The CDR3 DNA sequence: TGTGCCAGCAGGCCCGGGTGGGGCCTATACTATGGCTACACCTTC. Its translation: CASRPGWGLYYGYTF.

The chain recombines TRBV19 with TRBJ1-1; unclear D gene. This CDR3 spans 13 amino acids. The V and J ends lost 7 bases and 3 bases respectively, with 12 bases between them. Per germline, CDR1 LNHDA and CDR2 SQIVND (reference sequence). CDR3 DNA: TGTGCCAGTACTCCGTCACTACACACTGAAGCTTTCTTT. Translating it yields CASTPSLHTEAFF.